The rows below give T cell receptor beta chains drawn from one sample of a study of regulatory T cells in long-lasting Graves disease. TCRdb re-called the multiplex PCR reads with MiXCR, one entry per CDR3 protein. In the table there are 350,000 to 500,000 distinct CDR3 sequences, roughly 23% of which are singletons. The sequencing used peripheral blood mononuclear cells (PBMCs), collected when the disease was refractory, from a patient treated with antithyroid drugs. The receptors come from a female donor with Graves disease. The CDR3 runs from the conserved cysteine through the conserved F or W. A D gene is named only where the DNA matches it firmly.

NA,TRBV4-1,CASSQVQLAGEETQYF
NA,TRBV10-3,CAISETGRDNQPQHF
NA,TRBV20-1,CSASPHPETQYF
NA,TRBV28,CASSFSGVADTQYF
NA,TRBV28,CASSFQRGRYTF
NA,TRBV19,CASSIQASSYEQYF
NA,TRBV24-1,CATSDGGSGANVLTF
NA,TRBV7-2,CASSLAPTSRGELFF
NA,TRBV6-1,CASRRIQDRRTGELFF
TRBD1,TRBV11-3,CASSSTGESANEKLFF
TRBD1,TRBV10-3,CAISDGTGPTEAFF
TRBD1,TRBV6-5,CASSYKLTGGGSPLHF
TRBD1,TRBV2,CASSQGQGSEQPQHF
NA,TRBV29-1,CSVGITGNEQFF
NA,TRBV5-1,CASSADRGTYEQYF
NA,TRBV6-2/TRBV6-3,CASSYVLAQETQYF
TRBD2,TRBV28,CASSSAVAGNNEQFF
NA,TRBV19,CASSMDGRESRYEQYF
NA,TRBV3-1,CASSQGEAYTGELFF
NA,TRBV11-2,CASSNSNRDGTDTQYF
NA,TRBV6-1,CASSPSGIRVYEQYF
NA,TRBV28,CASSLEGGGGVMNTEAFF
NA,TRBV30,CAWSVRSGKAFF
NA,TRBV6-2/TRBV6-3,CASSNQMGDAEAFF
NA,TRBV11-2,CASSLATQETQYF
NA,TRBV24-1,CATSDPVRNTGELFF
TRBD1,TRBV27,CASSPLDRGLYTEAFF
NA,TRBV19,CASSIDREADEQYF
NA,TRBV12-5,CASGFGPGATGDTEAFF
TRBD1,TRBV20-1,CSATKTGANSNQPQHF
NA,TRBV6-1,CASRPLAPSSTQYF
TRBD2,TRBV5-1,CASSSSGRAREQYF
TRBD2,TRBV30,CAWSVGASGSLTYEQYF
NA,TRBV20-1,CSASGPRDVETQYF
TRBD1,TRBV4-1,CASSHPLQGPNYGYTF
TRBD2,TRBV5-1,CASSSGTSLDYEQYF
NA,TRBV5-4,CASSSDPDEQYF
NA,TRBV27,CASSLSSSRPLTDTQYF
NA,TRBV12-3/TRBV12-4,CASGDPGNEQFF
NA,TRBV20-1,CSARDTGTGAIYGYTF
TRBD1,TRBV6-1,CASSEASSRGLDPQHF
TRBD2,TRBV2,CASSVAGAGNYEQYF
TRBD2,TRBV20-1,CSAREGEGQAYEQYF
TRBD1,TRBV2,CASSPTGVYYGYTF
NA,TRBV18,CASSPPPAEPYEQYF
NA,TRBV25-1,CASSEYIEGTSLTF
TRBD2,TRBV19,CASSPLGGRETQYF
NA,TRBV2,CASARGSGANVLTF
NA,TRBV14,CASSQDGVPNSPLHF